These T cell receptor beta chains were read from a single sample in a study of CD8+ T cells in alopecia areata. TCRdb keeps only in-frame clones here, not all; method: immunoSEQ multiplex PCR. The data show around 160,000 clones, with about 87% seen just once and about 16% held by the top ten. The material was CD8+ T cells sorted from blood, obtained at week 0. The receptors here all came from a human donor with alopecia areata. Each CDR3 is given with its conserved first and last residue. The order of the fields is V gene, clone size, D gene, J gene, CDR3 protein, CDR3 DNA. A D gene is named only where the DNA matches it firmly. Only some rows state a clone size, as once, few, many or a class for expanded clones.

v_call: TRBV5-6; clone_size: -; d_call: TRBD1; j_call: TRBJ1-1; cdr3_aa: CASSLEFWDRDNTEAFF; cdr3_nt: TGTGCCAGCAGCTTGGAATTCTGGGACAGGGACAACACTGAAGCTTTCTTT
v_call: TRBV29-1; clone_size: few; d_call: -; j_call: TRBJ2-7; cdr3_aa: CSVPRPEGLGEQYF; cdr3_nt: TGCAGCGTTCCACGGCCTGAGGGACTGGGCGAGCAGTACTTC
v_call: TRBV7-9; clone_size: -; d_call: -; j_call: TRBJ2-7; cdr3_aa: CASSLVEGYEQYF; cdr3_nt: TGTGCCAGCAGCTTAGTCGAAGGCTACGAGCAGTACTTC
v_call: TRBV7-9; clone_size: -; d_call: -; j_call: TRBJ2-7; cdr3_aa: CASSFRDTSADEQYF; cdr3_nt: TGTGCCAGCAGCTTCCGGGACACCTCGGCCGACGAGCAGTACTTC
v_call: TRBV2; clone_size: -; d_call: TRBD1; j_call: TRBJ1-2; cdr3_aa: CATLVDRDHGYTF; cdr3_nt: TGTGCCACCCTTGTTGACAGGGACCATGGCTACACCTTC
v_call: TRBV7-9; clone_size: once; d_call: -; j_call: TRBJ1-2; cdr3_aa: CASSIPGQEAYGYTF; cdr3_nt: TGTGCCAGCAGCATACCGGGACAAGAAGCCTATGGCTACACCTTC
v_call: TRBV10-2; clone_size: -; d_call: -; j_call: TRBJ2-7; cdr3_aa: CASSDIGHTYYEQYF; cdr3_nt: TGCGCCAGCAGTGACATAGGACATACATACTACGAGCAGTACTTC
v_call: TRBV7-8; clone_size: -; d_call: -; j_call: TRBJ2-1; cdr3_aa: CASSLKPVEQFF; cdr3_nt: TGTGCCAGCAGCTTAAAGCCAGTTGAGCAGTTCTTC
v_call: TRBV29-1; clone_size: -; d_call: -; j_call: TRBJ2-3; cdr3_aa: CSVEGLPGSSGPADTQYF; cdr3_nt: TGCAGCGTTGAAGGCCTTCCGGGGTCGAGTGGGCCCGCAGATACGCAGTATTTT
v_call: TRBV7-4; clone_size: -; d_call: -; j_call: TRBJ1-2; cdr3_aa: CASSPPGRAPVYGYTF; cdr3_nt: TGTGCCAGCAGCCCTCCCGGCAGGGCTCCTGTTTATGGCTACACCTTC
v_call: TRBV27; clone_size: -; d_call: -; j_call: TRBJ2-7; cdr3_aa: CASSPGTSSYEQYF; cdr3_nt: TGTGCCAGCAGTCCAGGGACAAGCTCCTACGAGCAGTACTTC
v_call: TRBV27; clone_size: -; d_call: -; j_call: TRBJ1-2; cdr3_aa: CASSLTPNRSPYGYTF; cdr3_nt: TGTGCCAGCAGTTTAACCCCCAACAGGTCCCCTTATGGCTACACCTTC
v_call: TRBV4-1; clone_size: -; d_call: TRBD1; j_call: TRBJ2-2; cdr3_aa: CASSQLDRAHGELFF; cdr3_nt: TGCGCCAGCAGCCAACTGGACAGGGCGCACGGGGAGCTGTTTTTT
v_call: TRBV6-5; clone_size: -; d_call: -; j_call: TRBJ2-2; cdr3_aa: CASSWGEINTGELFF; cdr3_nt: TGTGCCAGCAGTTGGGGAGAGATCAACACCGGGGAGCTGTTTTTT
v_call: TRBV9; clone_size: -; d_call: -; j_call: TRBJ1-5; cdr3_aa: CASSAQGLSNQPQHF; cdr3_nt: TGTGCCAGCAGCGCCCAGGGGCTGTCCAATCAGCCCCAGCATTTT
v_call: TRBV10-3; clone_size: -; d_call: -; j_call: TRBJ2-7; cdr3_aa: CAISQDQLGEQYF; cdr3_nt: TGTGCCATCAGCCAGGATCAGCTGGGCGAGCAGTACTTC
v_call: TRBV30; clone_size: -; d_call: -; j_call: TRBJ2-5; cdr3_aa: CAWSIGETQYF; cdr3_nt: TGTGCCTGGAGTATAGGGGAGACCCAGTACTTC
v_call: TRBV29-1; clone_size: -; d_call: TRBD1; j_call: TRBJ1-5; cdr3_aa: CSARTGLGNQPQHF; cdr3_nt: TGCAGCGCCCGGACAGGCTTAGGCAATCAGCCCCAGCATTTT
v_call: TRBV5-1; clone_size: -; d_call: -; j_call: TRBJ1-2; cdr3_aa: CASSLGGNGYTF; cdr3_nt: TGCGCCAGCAGCTTGGGGGGGAACGGCTACACCTTC
v_call: TRBV7-9; clone_size: -; d_call: -; j_call: TRBJ2-7; cdr3_aa: CASSFSGKPYEQYF; cdr3_nt: TGTGCCAGCAGCTTTTCAGGGAAACCCTACGAGCAGTACTTC
v_call: TRBV6-8; clone_size: -; d_call: TRBD2; j_call: TRBJ2-7; cdr3_aa: CASSYGSLAGVGAYEQYF; cdr3_nt: TGTGCCAGCAGTTACGGGAGTCTAGCGGGGGTCGGGGCCTACGAGCAGTACTTC
v_call: TRBV2; clone_size: -; d_call: -; j_call: TRBJ2-7; cdr3_aa: CASSEASPDSYEQYF; cdr3_nt: TGTGCCAGCAGTGAAGCTTCCCCCGACAGTTACGAGCAGTACTTC
v_call: TRBV7-9; clone_size: -; d_call: TRBD2; j_call: TRBJ2-1; cdr3_aa: CATLAGGYNEQFF; cdr3_nt: TGTGCCACCCTAGCGGGGGGGTACAATGAGCAGTTCTTC
v_call: TRBV30; clone_size: -; d_call: -; j_call: TRBJ2-1; cdr3_aa: CAWSPRDIFYNEQFF; cdr3_nt: TGTGCCTGGAGCCCCCGGGACATCTTCTACAATGAGCAGTTCTTC
v_call: TRBV7-4; clone_size: -; d_call: -; j_call: TRBJ1-2; cdr3_aa: CASSLVSDFRIYGYTF; cdr3_nt: TGTGCCAGCAGCTTAGTATCGGATTTTCGTATCTATGGCTACACCTTC
v_call: TRBV29-1; clone_size: -; d_call: -; j_call: TRBJ2-1; cdr3_aa: CSVELVESSNEQFF; cdr3_nt: TGCAGCGTTGAACTGGTGGAGAGTTCCAATGAGCAGTTCTTC
v_call: TRBV9; clone_size: -; d_call: TRBD2; j_call: TRBJ2-7; cdr3_aa: CASSVGAGGPYEQYF; cdr3_nt: TGTGCCAGCAGCGTAGGGGCGGGAGGCCCCTACGAGCAGTACTTC
v_call: TRBV4-1; clone_size: -; d_call: -; j_call: TRBJ2-1; cdr3_aa: CASSQETSYNEQFF; cdr3_nt: TGCGCCAGCAGCCAAGAGACGAGCTACAATGAGCAGTTCTTC
v_call: TRBV5-1; clone_size: -; d_call: TRBD1; j_call: TRBJ1-1; cdr3_aa: CASSSPRTGDTEAFF; cdr3_nt: TGCGCCAGCAGCTCGCCCAGGACAGGGGACACTGAAGCTTTCTTT
v_call: TRBV2; clone_size: -; d_call: -; j_call: TRBJ1-2; cdr3_aa: CASSEWAGEQYGYTF; cdr3_nt: TGTGCCAGCAGTGAATGGGCAGGGGAACAATATGGCTACACCTTC
v_call: TRBV7-9; clone_size: -; d_call: TRBD1; j_call: TRBJ1-1; cdr3_aa: CASSPPTGTTSVAEAFF; cdr3_nt: TGTGCCAGCAGCCCTCCGACAGGGACGACGAGTGTGGCTGAAGCTTTCTTT
v_call: TRBV11-2; clone_size: -; d_call: -; j_call: TRBJ2-3; cdr3_aa: CASSLVGQGPTDTQYF; cdr3_nt: TGTGCCAGCAGCTTAGTAGGTCAGGGGCCCACAGATACGCAGTATTTT
v_call: TRBV9; clone_size: -; d_call: -; j_call: TRBJ1-1; cdr3_aa: CASSRYDGMGTEAFF; cdr3_nt: TGTGCCAGCAGCCGCTATGATGGGATGGGAACTGAAGCTTTCTTT
v_call: TRBV6-1; clone_size: -; d_call: -; j_call: TRBJ2-3; cdr3_aa: CASSEEGDSSTDTQYF; cdr3_nt: TGTGCCAGCAGTGAAGAGGGCGACAGTTCCACAGATACGCAGTATTTT
v_call: TRBV6-5; clone_size: -; d_call: TRBD2; j_call: TRBJ2-3; cdr3_aa: CASSGLAGGPDTQYF; cdr3_nt: TGTGCCAGCAGTGGACTAGCGGGGGGGCCAGATACGCAGTATTTT
v_call: TRBV9; clone_size: once; d_call: TRBD2; j_call: TRBJ2-1; cdr3_aa: CASSLGSGNEQFF; cdr3_nt: TGTGCCAGCAGCCTAGGTAGCGGGAATGAGCAGTTCTTC
v_call: TRBV7-9; clone_size: -; d_call: -; j_call: TRBJ2-1; cdr3_aa: CASMNPLRGSYNEQFF; cdr3_nt: TGTGCCAGCATGAACCCCTTGAGGGGCTCCTACAATGAGCAGTTCTTC
v_call: TRBV9; clone_size: -; d_call: TRBD1; j_call: TRBJ2-6; cdr3_aa: CASTRRQGASSGANVLTF; cdr3_nt: TGTGCCAGCACCCGAAGACAGGGCGCCAGCTCTGGGGCCAACGTCCTGACTTTC
v_call: TRBV5-6; clone_size: -; d_call: TRBD2; j_call: TRBJ2-6; cdr3_aa: CASSLGGGGRVSGANVLTF; cdr3_nt: TGTGCCAGCAGCTTGGGTGGCGGCGGGAGAGTTTCTGGGGCCAACGTCCTGACTTTC
v_call: TRBV27; clone_size: -; d_call: -; j_call: TRBJ1-5; cdr3_aa: CASSGIGENSNYSNQPQHF; cdr3_nt: TGTGCCAGCAGTGGAATCGGAGAGAACAGCAACTATAGCAATCAGCCCCAGCATTTT
v_call: TRBV25-1; clone_size: -; d_call: -; j_call: TRBJ2-1; cdr3_aa: CASRVGTSEEQFF; cdr3_nt: TGTGCCAGCAGGGTCGGGACTTCCGAAGAGCAGTTCTTC
v_call: TRBV12-5; clone_size: few; d_call: TRBD1; j_call: TRBJ2-5; cdr3_aa: CASSGTGSLGETQYF; cdr3_nt: TGTGCTAGTTCTGGGACAGGGTCGCTTGGAGAGACCCAGTACTTC
v_call: TRBV2; clone_size: once; d_call: TRBD1; j_call: TRBJ2-5; cdr3_aa: CASNYPSGGEETQYF; cdr3_nt: TGTGCCAGCAACTATCCGTCAGGGGGCGAGGAGACCCAGTACTTC
v_call: TRBV9; clone_size: -; d_call: TRBD2; j_call: TRBJ2-3; cdr3_aa: CASSVLAGDTDTQYF; cdr3_nt: TGTGCCAGCAGCGTCCTAGCGGGGGACACAGATACGCAGTATTTT
v_call: TRBV4-1; clone_size: -; d_call: -; j_call: TRBJ1-2; cdr3_aa: CASSQGDNYGYTF; cdr3_nt: TGCGCCAGCAGCCAAGGGGACAACTATGGCTACACCTTC
v_call: TRBV5-6; clone_size: -; d_call: -; j_call: TRBJ2-1; cdr3_aa: CASRTKTGRTFGFGEQFF; cdr3_nt: TGTGCCAGCAGAACGAAAACTGGACGGACCTTCGGTTTTGGGGAGCAGTTCTTC
v_call: TRBV30; clone_size: -; d_call: TRBD2; j_call: TRBJ2-1; cdr3_aa: CAWRKREIDNEQFF; cdr3_nt: TGTGCCTGGAGAAAGCGGGAGATCGACAATGAGCAGTTCTTC
v_call: TRBV19; clone_size: -; d_call: -; j_call: TRBJ1-5; cdr3_aa: CASSIGEGYQPQHF; cdr3_nt: TGTGCCAGTAGTATTGGTGAAGGGTATCAGCCCCAGCATTTT
v_call: TRBV30; clone_size: -; d_call: TRBD1; j_call: TRBJ1-1; cdr3_aa: CAWIPPGQGSTEAFF; cdr3_nt: TGTGCCTGGATCCCCCCGGGACAGGGGAGCACTGAAGCTTTCTTT
v_call: TRBV4-1; clone_size: -; d_call: -; j_call: TRBJ2-7; cdr3_aa: CASSQSADYEQYF; cdr3_nt: TGCGCCAGCAGCCAATCCGCGGACTACGAGCAGTACTTC
v_call: TRBV12-5; clone_size: -; d_call: -; j_call: TRBJ1-1; cdr3_aa: CASGLGTVINTEAFF; cdr3_nt: TGTGCTAGTGGTTTGGGGACAGTGATCAACACTGAAGCTTTCTTT
v_call: TRBV29-1; clone_size: -; d_call: -; j_call: TRBJ2-1; cdr3_aa: CSVVLEDPSYNEQFF; cdr3_nt: TGCAGCGTTGTTTTAGAGGACCCGTCCTACAATGAGCAGTTCTTC
v_call: TRBV5-6; clone_size: -; d_call: -; j_call: TRBJ2-7; cdr3_aa: CASSLGRAEQYF; cdr3_nt: TGTGCCAGCAGCTTGGGGAGGGCCGAGCAGTACTTC
v_call: TRBV21-1; clone_size: -; d_call: -; j_call: TRBJ1-4; cdr3_aa: CASRLNEKLFF; cdr3_nt: TGTGCCAGCAGGCTGAATGAAAAACTGTTTTTT
v_call: TRBV6-6; clone_size: -; d_call: -; j_call: TRBJ2-5; cdr3_aa: CASSRQFEETQYF; cdr3_nt: TGTGCCAGCAGCAGACAGTTCGAAGAGACCCAGTACTTC
v_call: TRBV6-1; clone_size: once; d_call: TRBD1; j_call: TRBJ1-2; cdr3_aa: CASSEEYLTGNDGYTF; cdr3_nt: TGTGCCAGCAGTGAAGAATACCTGACAGGGAACGATGGCTACACCTTC
v_call: TRBV7-7; clone_size: -; d_call: -; j_call: TRBJ2-1; cdr3_aa: CASSLLVGGDEQFF; cdr3_nt: TGTGCTAGCAGCTTACTGGTAGGGGGTGATGAGCAGTTCTTC
v_call: TRBV11-1; clone_size: -; d_call: -; j_call: TRBJ1-3; cdr3_aa: CASSLGPTRSGNTIYF; cdr3_nt: TGTGCCAGCAGCTTAGGACCGACACGCTCTGGAAACACCATATATTTT